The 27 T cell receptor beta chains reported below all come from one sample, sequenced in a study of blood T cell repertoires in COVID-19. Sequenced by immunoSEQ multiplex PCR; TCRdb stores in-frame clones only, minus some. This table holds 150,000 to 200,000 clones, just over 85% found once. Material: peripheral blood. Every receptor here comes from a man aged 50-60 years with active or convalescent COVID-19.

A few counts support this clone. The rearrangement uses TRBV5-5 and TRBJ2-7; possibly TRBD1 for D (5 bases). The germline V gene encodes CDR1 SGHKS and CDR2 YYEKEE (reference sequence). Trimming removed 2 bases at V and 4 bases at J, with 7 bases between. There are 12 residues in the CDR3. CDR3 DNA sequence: TGTGCCAGCAGCTTAGGGGATTACGAGCAGTACTTC. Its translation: CASSLGDYEQYF.

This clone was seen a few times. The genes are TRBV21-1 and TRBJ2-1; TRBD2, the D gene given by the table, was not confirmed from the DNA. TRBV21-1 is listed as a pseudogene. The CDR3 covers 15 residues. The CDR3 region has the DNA TGTGCCAGCAGCAAAGTGCGGGAGGCCTTTGTTGAGCAGTTCTTC. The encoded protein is CASSKVREAFVEQFF.

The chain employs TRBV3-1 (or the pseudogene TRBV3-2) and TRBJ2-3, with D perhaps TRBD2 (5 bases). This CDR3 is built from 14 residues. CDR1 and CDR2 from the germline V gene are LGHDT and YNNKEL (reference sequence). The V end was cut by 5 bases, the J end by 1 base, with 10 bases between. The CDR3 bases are TGTGCCAGCAGCACGAGTAGCGGCACAGATACGCAGTATTTT. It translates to CASSTSSGTDTQYF.

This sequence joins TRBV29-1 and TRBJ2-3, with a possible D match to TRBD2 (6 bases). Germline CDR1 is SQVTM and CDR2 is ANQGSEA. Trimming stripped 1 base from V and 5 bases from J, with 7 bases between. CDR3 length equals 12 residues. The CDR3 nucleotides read TGCAGCGTTGAAGGGGGGGAAGATACGCAGTATTTT. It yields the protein CSVEGGEDTQYF.

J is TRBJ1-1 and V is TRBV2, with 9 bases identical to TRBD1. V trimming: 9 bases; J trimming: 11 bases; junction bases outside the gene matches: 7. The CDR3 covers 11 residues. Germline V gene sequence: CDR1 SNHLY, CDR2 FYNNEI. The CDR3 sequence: CASQTGGRAFF. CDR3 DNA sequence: TGTGCCAGTCAGACAGGGGGACGGGCTTTCTTT.

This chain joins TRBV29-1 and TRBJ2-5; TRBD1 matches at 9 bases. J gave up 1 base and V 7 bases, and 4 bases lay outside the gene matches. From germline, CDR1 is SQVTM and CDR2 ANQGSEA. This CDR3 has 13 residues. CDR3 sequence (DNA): TGCAGCGAATGGACAGGGGCCCAAGAGACCCAGTACTTC. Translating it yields CSEWTGAQETQYF. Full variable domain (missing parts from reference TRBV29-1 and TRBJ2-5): SAVISQKPSRDICQRGTSLTIQCQVDSQVTMMFWYRQQPGQSLTLIATANQGSEATYESGFVIDKFPISRPNLTFSTLTVSNMSPEDSSIYLCSEWTGAQETQYFGPGTRLLVL.

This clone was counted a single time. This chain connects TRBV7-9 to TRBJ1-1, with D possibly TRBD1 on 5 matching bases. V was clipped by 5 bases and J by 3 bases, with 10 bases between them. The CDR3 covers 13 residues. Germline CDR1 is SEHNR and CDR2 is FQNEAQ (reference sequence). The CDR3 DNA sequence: TGTGCCAGCAGCATCGACAGACACACTGAAGCTTTCTTT. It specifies CASSIDRHTEAFF.

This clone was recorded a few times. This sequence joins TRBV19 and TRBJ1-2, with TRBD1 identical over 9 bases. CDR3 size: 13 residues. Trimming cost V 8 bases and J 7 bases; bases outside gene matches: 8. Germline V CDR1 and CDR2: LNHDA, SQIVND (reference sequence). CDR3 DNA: TGTGCCAGTCAAGCGACAGGGGGATTTGGCTACACCTTC. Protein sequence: CASQATGGFGYTF.

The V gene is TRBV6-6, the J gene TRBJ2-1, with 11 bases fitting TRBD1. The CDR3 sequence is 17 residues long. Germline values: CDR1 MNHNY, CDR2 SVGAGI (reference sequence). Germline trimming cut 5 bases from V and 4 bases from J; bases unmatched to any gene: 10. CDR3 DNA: TGTGCCAGCAGTCCGCCGCCGGGACAGGGGGAGTACAATGAGCAGTTCTTC. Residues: CASSPPPGQGEYNEQFF.

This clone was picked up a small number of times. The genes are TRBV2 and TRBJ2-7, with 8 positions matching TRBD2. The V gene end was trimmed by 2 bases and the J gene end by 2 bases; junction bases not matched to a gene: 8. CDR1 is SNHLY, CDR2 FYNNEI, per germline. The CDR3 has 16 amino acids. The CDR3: CASSEKPASGPYEQYF. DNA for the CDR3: TGTGCCAGCAGTGAAAAGCCAGCTAGCGGGCCCTACGAGCAGTACTTC.

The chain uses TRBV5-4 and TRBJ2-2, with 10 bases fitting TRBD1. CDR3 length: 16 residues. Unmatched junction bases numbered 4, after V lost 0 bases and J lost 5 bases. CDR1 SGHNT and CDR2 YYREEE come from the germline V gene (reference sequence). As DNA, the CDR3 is TGTGCCAGCAGCTTGGGGGGGACAGGGGAAACCGGGGAGCTGTTTTTT. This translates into CASSLGGTGETGELFF.

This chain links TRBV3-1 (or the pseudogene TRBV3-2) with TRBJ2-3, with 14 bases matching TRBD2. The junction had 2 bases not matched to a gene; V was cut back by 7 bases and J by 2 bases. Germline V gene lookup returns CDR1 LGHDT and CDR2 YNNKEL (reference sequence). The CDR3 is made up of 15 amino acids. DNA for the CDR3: TGTGCCAGCAAGACTAGCGGGGGGGCCACAGATACGCAGTATTTT. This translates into CASKTSGGATDTQYF.

As DNA, the CDR3 is TGTGCCAGCAGCTTAGATCGGGGTGGATACACAGATACGCAGTATTTT. It codes for CASSLDRGGYTDTQYF. V gene TRBV11-2 combines with J gene TRBJ2-3, with D possibly being TRBD2 (5 bases). The V and J ends lost 0 bases and 2 bases respectively, with 12 bases between them. CDR3 length equals 16 residues. The V gene's germline CDR1 is SGHAT and CDR2 FQNNGV.

DNA for the CDR3: TGTGCCAGCAGTTTATACGGTTCAGGGGCCTACGAGCAGTACTTC. Protein product: CASSLYGSGAYEQYF. The rearrangement links TRBV28 to TRBJ2-7, with D maybe TRBD1 (6 bases). Deletions cut 1 base from V and 2 bases from J, with 12 bases between. Per germline, CDR1 MDHEN and CDR2 SYDVKM. The CDR3 has 15 amino acids. Using reference TRBV28 and TRBJ2-7 for the parts outside the CDR3, the full variable domain is DVKVTQSSRYLVKRTGEKVFLECVQDMDHENMFWYRQDPGLGLRLIYFSYDVKMKEKGDIPEGYSVSREKKERFSLILESASTNQTSMYLCASSLYGSGAYEQYFGPGTRLTVT.

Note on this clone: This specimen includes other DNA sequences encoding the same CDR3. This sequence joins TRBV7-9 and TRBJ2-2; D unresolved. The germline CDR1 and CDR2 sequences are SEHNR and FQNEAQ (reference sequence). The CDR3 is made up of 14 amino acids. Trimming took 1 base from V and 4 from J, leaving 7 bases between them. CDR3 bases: TGTGCCAGCAGCTTAGAATTAGCCACCGGGGAGCTGTTTTTT. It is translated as CASSLELATGELFF.

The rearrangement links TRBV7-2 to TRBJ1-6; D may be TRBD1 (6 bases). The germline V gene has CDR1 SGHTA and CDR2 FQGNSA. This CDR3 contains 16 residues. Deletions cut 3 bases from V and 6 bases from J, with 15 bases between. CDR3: CASSLLGAGANSPLHF. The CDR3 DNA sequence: TGTGCCAGCAGCTTGTTGGGTGCAGGGGCTAATTCACCCCTCCACTTT.

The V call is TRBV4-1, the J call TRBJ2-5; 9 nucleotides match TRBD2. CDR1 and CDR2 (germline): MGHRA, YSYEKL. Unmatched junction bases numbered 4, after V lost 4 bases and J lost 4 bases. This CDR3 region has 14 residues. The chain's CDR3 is CASSPAGGRETQYF. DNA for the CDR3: TGCGCCAGCAGCCCGGCGGGGGGGCGAGAGACCCAGTACTTC.

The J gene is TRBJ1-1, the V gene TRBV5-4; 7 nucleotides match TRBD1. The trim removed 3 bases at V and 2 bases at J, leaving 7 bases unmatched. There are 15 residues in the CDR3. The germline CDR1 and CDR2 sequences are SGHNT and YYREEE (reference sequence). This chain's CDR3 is CASSSADRANTEAFF. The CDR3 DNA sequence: TGTGCCAGCAGCTCAGCAGACAGGGCAAACACTGAAGCTTTCTTT.

CDR3 loop: CASSLLQGAGGYTF. The CDR3 coding sequence is TGCGCCAGCAGCTTGTTACAGGGGGCCGGTGGCTACACCTTC. The chain has TRBV5-1 and TRBJ1-2, with 9 bases aligning to TRBD1. This CDR3 is built from 14 residues. Per the germline V gene, CDR1 is SGHRS and CDR2 is YFSETQ. J lost 7 bases, V lost 1 base, and 5 bases had no gene match.

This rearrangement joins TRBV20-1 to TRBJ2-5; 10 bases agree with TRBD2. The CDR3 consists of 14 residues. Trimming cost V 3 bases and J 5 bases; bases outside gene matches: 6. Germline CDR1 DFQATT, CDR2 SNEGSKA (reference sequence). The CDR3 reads CSASEAGGLETQYF. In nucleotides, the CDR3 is TGCAGTGCTAGTGAAGCGGGGGGGCTGGAGACCCAGTACTTC.

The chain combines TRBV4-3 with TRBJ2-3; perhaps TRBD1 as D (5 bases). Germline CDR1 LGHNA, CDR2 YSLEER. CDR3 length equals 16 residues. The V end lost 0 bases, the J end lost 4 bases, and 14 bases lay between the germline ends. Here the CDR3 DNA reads TGCGCCAGCAGCCAAGAGGCAGGGCAGGTGGCAGATACGCAGTATTTT. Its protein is CASSQEAGQVADTQYF.

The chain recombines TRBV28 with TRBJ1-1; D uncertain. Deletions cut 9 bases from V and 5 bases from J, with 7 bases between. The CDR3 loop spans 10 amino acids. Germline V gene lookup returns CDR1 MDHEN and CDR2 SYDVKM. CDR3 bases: TGTGCCAGTCTGAGTACTGAAGCTTTCTTT. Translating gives CASLSTEAFF.

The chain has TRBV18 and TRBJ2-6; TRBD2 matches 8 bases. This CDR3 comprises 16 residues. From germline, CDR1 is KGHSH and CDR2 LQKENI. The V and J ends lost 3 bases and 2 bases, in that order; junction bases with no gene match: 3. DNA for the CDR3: TGTGCCAGCTCACCCGGAGCGGGAGCTGGGGCCAACGTCCTGACTTTC. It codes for CASSPGAGAGANVLTF.

CDR3 sequence: CASTISRGNTEAFF. The CDR3 DNA sequence: TGTGCCAGCACCATATCGCGGGGGAACACTGAAGCTTTCTTT. This rearrangement joins TRBV27 to TRBJ1-1; D is undetermined. Germline CDR1 is MNHEY and CDR2 is SMNVEV (reference sequence). The CDR3 length is 14 residues. The V and J ends lost 7 bases and 1 base respectively, with 13 bases between them.

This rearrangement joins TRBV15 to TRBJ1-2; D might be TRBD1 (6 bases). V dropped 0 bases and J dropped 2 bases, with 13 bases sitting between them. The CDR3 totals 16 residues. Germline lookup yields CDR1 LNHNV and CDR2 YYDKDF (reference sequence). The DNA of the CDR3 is TGTGCCACCAGCAGAGATCGTGGGGGCAGCAACTATGGCTACACCTTC. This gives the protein CATSRDRGGSNYGYTF. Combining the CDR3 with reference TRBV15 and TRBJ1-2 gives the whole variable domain DAMVIQNPRYQVTQFGKPVTLSCSQTLNHNVMYWYQQKSSQAPKLLFHYYDKDFNNEADTPDNFQSRRPNTSFCFLDIRSPGLGDTAMYLCATSRDRGGSNYGYTFGSGTRLTVV.

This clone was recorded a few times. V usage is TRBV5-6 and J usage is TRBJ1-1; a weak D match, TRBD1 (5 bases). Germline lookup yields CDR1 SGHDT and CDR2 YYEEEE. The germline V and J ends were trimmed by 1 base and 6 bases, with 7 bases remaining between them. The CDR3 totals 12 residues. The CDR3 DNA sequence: TGTGCCAGCAGCTTGTTGACAGCTGAAGCTTTCTTT. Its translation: CASSLLTAEAFF.

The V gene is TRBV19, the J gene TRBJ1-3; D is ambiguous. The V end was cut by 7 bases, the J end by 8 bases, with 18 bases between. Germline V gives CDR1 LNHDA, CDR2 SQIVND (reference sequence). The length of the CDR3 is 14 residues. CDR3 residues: CASTLGRRFDTIYF. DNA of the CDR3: TGTGCCAGTACCCTCGGCAGGCGATTTGACACCATATATTTT.